The source of this T cell receptor (beta chain) is a study of tumor-infiltrating lymphocytes in primary liver carcinoma. The wider study: Staging placed the tumors at T1-T3 N0M0, and they measured about 4.2 to 10 cm across. Productive TCRbeta reads per sample were roughly 3.5 to 7.13 million, not differing by tissue.

V dropped 6 bases and J dropped 3; count of bases not matched to a gene: 7. The germline V gene encodes CDR1 MNHEY and CDR2 SVGAGI. This CDR3 is 14 amino acids long. Unsorted bulk tissue (roughly 19-31 mg) underwent RNA and DNA co-extraction. Donors underwent surgery for histopathologically diagnosed primary liver carcinoma. Regarding the study as a whole: It was in tumors, not blood, that the top-250-clone fraction was significantly higher (p = 0.039).

A constant-region primer served to make TCR beta cDNA from about 500 ng total RNA. Construction of TCR beta libraries relied on three successive nested multiplex PCR rounds employing slightly modified ARM-PCR. The opening two PCR rounds, about 10 cycles each, paired TRBV1-TRBV30 forward primers with a C-beta reverse primer. TCRdb redid the calling of the multiplex PCR reads with MiXCR, one entry per CDR3 protein. The sample has about 120,000 distinct CDR3 sequences; around 70% are singletons. For this clonotype: The antigen remains unidentified.

The sequencing input was tumor-adjacent normal liver tissue. The rearrangement links TRBV6-5 to TRBJ1-1, with 7 bases lining up with TRBD1. This receptor was identified in a woman aged 55-70 years with primary liver carcinoma and hepatitis B virus infection. CDR3 bases: TGTGCCAGCAGATACGGACAGGTCGACACTGAAGCTTTCTTT. This translates into CASRYGQVDTEAFF.